This TCR beta chain stems from a study of blood T cell repertoires in COVID-19. About the study: From the United States, Italy and Spain came samples of acute and convalescent COVID-19. The cDNA or gDNA used as material had been derived from T cells, B-cell-depleted T cells, or PBMCs.

The V end lost 3 bases, the J end lost 4 bases, and 12 bases lay between the germline ends. Germline V gives CDR1 SGHDN, CDR2 FVKESK. This CDR3 is 14 amino acids long. Per the authors' pipeline: Amplification from reference gene primers served as the basis for estimated nucleated cell counts. Libraries were prepared by immunoSEQ multiplex PCR; TCRdb keeps only in-frame clonotypes and omits some of them. That table supplies the V and J calls and clone size; D and trimming were determined from the DNA. The sample records under 350,000 clones, more than 75% being singletons. The genes are TRBV14 and TRBJ1-1; D might be TRBD1 (5 bases). What was sequenced was peripheral blood. This TCR was sampled from a man between 70 and 80 years old with acute or convalescent COVID-19. The CDR3 DNA reads TGTGCCAGCAGCCAGATGACCGGGGGCACTGAAGCTTTCTTT. Its protein product is CASSQMTGGTEAFF.